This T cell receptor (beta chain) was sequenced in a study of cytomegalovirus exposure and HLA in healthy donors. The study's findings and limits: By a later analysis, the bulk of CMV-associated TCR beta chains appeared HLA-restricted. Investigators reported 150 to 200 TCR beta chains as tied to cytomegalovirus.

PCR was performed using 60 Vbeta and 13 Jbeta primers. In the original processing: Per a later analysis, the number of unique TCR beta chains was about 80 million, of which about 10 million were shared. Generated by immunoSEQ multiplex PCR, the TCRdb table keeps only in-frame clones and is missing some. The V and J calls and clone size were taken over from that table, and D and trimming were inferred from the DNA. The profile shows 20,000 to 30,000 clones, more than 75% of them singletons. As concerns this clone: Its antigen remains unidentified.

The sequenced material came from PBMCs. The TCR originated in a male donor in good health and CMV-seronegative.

CDR3 DNA: TGCAGCGTTTATTCCACAGATACCGGGGAGCTGTTTTTT. Amino acids: CSVYSTDTGELFF. The chain joins TRBV29-1 to TRBJ2-2; D ambiguous. The CDR3 is 13 residues long. Trimming removed 5 bases at V and 5 bases at J, with 12 bases between. Germline CDR1 is SQVTM and CDR2 is ANQGSEA.